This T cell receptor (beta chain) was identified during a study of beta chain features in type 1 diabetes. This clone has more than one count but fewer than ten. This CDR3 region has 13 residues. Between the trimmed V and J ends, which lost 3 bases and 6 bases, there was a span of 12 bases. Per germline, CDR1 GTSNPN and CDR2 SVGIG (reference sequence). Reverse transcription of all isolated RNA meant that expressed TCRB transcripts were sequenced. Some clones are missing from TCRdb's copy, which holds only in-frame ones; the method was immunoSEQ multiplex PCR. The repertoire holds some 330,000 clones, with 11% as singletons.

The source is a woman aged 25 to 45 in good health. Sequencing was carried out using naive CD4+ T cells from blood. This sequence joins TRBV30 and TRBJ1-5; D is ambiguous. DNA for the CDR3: TGTGCCTGGAGCCCGGGAGGGATTCAGCCCCAGCATTTT. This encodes CAWSPGGIQPQHF.